These 27 T cell receptor beta chains share one sample of origin, sequenced in a study of immune cell composition in non-small cell lung cancer. The repertoire was sequenced with immunoSEQ multiplex PCR; TCRdb's copy has only in-frame clones and lacks some. The repertoire has thousands of clones, about three quarters of them found once; the top ten carry over 15%. Sequencing was performed on lung tumor tissue. These TCRs come from a human donor with non-small cell lung cancer.

The rearrangement joins TRBV25-1 to TRBJ1-2; D gene unclear. The germline gives CDR1 MGHDK, CDR2 SYGVNS. Trimming pared 2 bases from V and 8 bases from J, leaving 15 bases between. The CDR3 covers 14 residues. DNA for the CDR3: TGTGCCAGCAGTGAAGAGGGTCCCTTGCGCGGCTACACCTTC. It codes for CASSEEGPLRGYTF.

The V call is TRBV7-2, the J call TRBJ2-7, with unresolved D. The ends were cut back, 2 bases at V and 5 bases at J, with 10 bases in the middle. This CDR3 region has 13 residues. CDR1 and CDR2 from the germline V gene are SGHTA and FQGNSA. The CDR3: CASSLTVLNEQYF. As DNA, the CDR3 is TGTGCCAGCAGCTTAACAGTCCTAAACGAGCAGTACTTC.

The chain carries TRBV9 and TRBJ2-7, with 8 bases lining up with TRBD1. The CDR3 totals 14 residues. V lost 3 bases and J lost 12; bases outside the gene matches: 14. From germline, CDR1 is SGDLS and CDR2 YYNGEE. DNA for the CDR3: TGTGCCAGCAGCGGTGGAGGACAGGGCGCAAATGTGTACTTC. This sequence encodes CASSGGGQGANVYF.

J is TRBJ2-5 and V is TRBV9; TRBD1 matches 8 bases. The CDR3 sequence is 15 residues long. Trimming took 4 bases from V and 5 from J; bases not matched to a gene: 10. CDR1 SGDLS and CDR2 YYNGEE come from the germline V gene. CDR3 sequence reads: CASSIGQGVWETQYF. The CDR3 nucleotides read TGTGCCAGCAGCATCGGACAGGGAGTGTGGGAGACCCAGTACTTC. The full variable domain, completed using reference TRBV9 and TRBJ2-5, is DSGVTQTPKHLITATGQRVTLRCSPRSGDLSVYWYQQSLDQGLQFLIQYYNGEERAKGNILERFSAQQFPDLHSELNLSSLELGDSALYFCASSIGQGVWETQYFGPGTRLLVL.

The V gene is TRBV7-9, the J gene TRBJ2-7; 8 bases line up with TRBD1. From germline, CDR1 is SEHNR and CDR2 FQNEAQ (reference sequence). V shed 5 bases, J shed 0 bases, and the junction held 9 bases outside the gene matches. The CDR3 has 16 amino acids. DNA for the CDR3: TGTGCCAGCAGCAAGACGGGGGACAGGAACTCCTACGAGCAGTACTTC. Its protein product is CASSKTGDRNSYEQYF.

This clone was seen only once. V is TRBV4-1 and J is TRBJ2-7; 10 positions agree with TRBD1. Per the germline V gene, CDR1 is MGHRA and CDR2 is YSYEKL. There are 20 residues in the CDR3. V was clipped by 4 bases and J by 3 bases; unmatched bases: 21. The CDR3 sequence is CASSLQWGTGTGDAGYEQYF. The DNA of the CDR3 is TGCGCCAGCAGCCTCCAATGGGGGACCGGGACAGGGGATGCGGGCTACGAGCAGTACTTC.

The rearrangement joins TRBV5-6 to TRBJ2-1; a weak D match, TRBD1 (5 bases). V was trimmed by 4 bases and J by 7 bases, leaving 21 bases between them. CDR1 SGHDT and CDR2 YYEEEE come from the germline V gene. CDR3 length: 16 residues. This chain's CDR3 is CASSKPDPGKRNEQFF. The CDR3 coding sequence is TGTGCCAGCAGCAAACCTGACCCAGGGAAGAGAAATGAGCAGTTCTTC.

The V gene is TRBV11-3, the J gene TRBJ2-1; the match to TRBD2 covers 10 bases. Looked up from germline, CDR1 is SGHNT and CDR2 is YENEEA. V lost 3 bases to trimming and J lost 6 bases; unmatched junction nucleotides: 8. CDR3 length: 16 residues. The CDR3 region is CASSFFTLAGANEQFF. The CDR3 region has the DNA TGTGCCAGCAGCTTCTTTACCCTAGCGGGAGCCAATGAGCAGTTCTTC. The whole variable domain, remainder taken from reference TRBV11-3 and TRBJ2-1, is EAGVVQSPRYKIIEKKQPVAFWCNPISGHNTLYWYLQNLGQGPELLIRYENEEAVDDSQLPKDRFSAERLKGVDSTLKIQPAELGDSAVYLCASSFFTLAGANEQFFGPGTRLTVL.

The genes are TRBV5-1 and TRBJ2-1, with D tentatively TRBD2 (5 bases). V lost 2 bases and J lost 4, with 25 bases in between. Per the germline V gene, CDR1 is SGHRS and CDR2 is YFSETQ. The CDR3 has 19 residues. CDR3 nucleotide sequence: TGCGCCAGCAGCTTACGAAGCCCCCGGGAAACACAATCTTACAATGAGCAGTTCTTC. Its protein product is CASSLRSPRETQSYNEQFF.

The chain has TRBV19 and TRBJ1-1; D is undetermined. The CDR3 runs 12 residues. CDR1 is LNHDA and CDR2 is SQIVND in the germline V gene (reference sequence). Trimming took off 6 bases at V and 5 bases at J, with 10 bases between the two ends. The CDR3 region has the DNA TGTGCCAGTAGAGCGGGGTGGACTGAAGCTTTCTTT. This gives the protein CASRAGWTEAFF.

This chain connects TRBV5-4 to TRBJ1-1; 8 nucleotides match TRBD1. The ends lost 3 bases at V and 3 bases at J; junction bases unmatched: 4. This CDR3 comprises 14 residues. Germline values: CDR1 SGHNT, CDR2 YYREEE (reference sequence). CDR3 sequence reads: CASSSTGDDTEAFF. Here the CDR3 DNA reads TGTGCCAGCAGCTCGACAGGGGACGACACTGAAGCTTTCTTT.

This clone was seen a handful of times. This chain links TRBV7-8 with TRBJ1-1, with D perhaps TRBD1 (5 bases). Trimming shortened V by 5 bases and J by 6 bases, and 10 bases separated the two germline ends. CDR1 and CDR2 from the germline V gene are SGHVS and FQNEAQ. The CDR3 runs to 12 residues. The chain's CDR3 is CASSPREAEAFF. The CDR3 nucleotides are TGTGCCAGCAGCCCCAGGGAGGCTGAAGCTTTCTTT. The variable domain in full, with the rest retrieved from reference TRBV7-8 and TRBJ1-1, is GAGVSQSPRYKVAKRGQDVALRCDPISGHVSLFWYQQALGQGPEFLTYFQNEAQLDKSGLPSDRFFAERPEGSVSTLKIQRTQQEDSAVYLCASSPREAEAFFGQGTRLTVV.

This clone was recorded once. This chain links TRBV7-2 with TRBJ1-5; D remains ambiguous. The CDR3 has 15 residues. The V end was cut by 5 bases, the J end by 3 bases, with 14 bases between. Germline V gives CDR1 SGHTA, CDR2 FQGNSA. CDR3 DNA: TGTGCCAGCAGCCCCTACTCTACCCTCAATCAGCCCCAGCATTTT. Its translation is CASSPYSTLNQPQHF.

The chain is built from TRBV7-9 and TRBJ2-1; possible D gene TRBD1, 5 bases. Germline V lookup: CDR1 SEHNR, CDR2 FQNEAQ (reference sequence). V lost 0 bases, J lost 2 bases, and 11 bases lay in between. This CDR3 contains 16 residues. The CDR3 reads CASSLALAGTYNEQFF. The CDR3 DNA reads TGTGCCAGCAGCTTAGCATTGGCAGGGACCTACAATGAGCAGTTCTTC.

J is TRBJ1-2 and V is TRBV5-1; D unclear. The CDR3 has 15 amino acids. Germline V gene sequence: CDR1 SGHRS, CDR2 YFSETQ. Trimming removed 0 bases at V and 2 bases at J, with 11 bases between. CDR3 nucleotide sequence: TGCGCCAGCAGCTTGGAGGAGGCAGGCAACTATGGCTACACCTTC. This codes for CASSLEEAGNYGYTF. Full variable domain (rest looked up from reference TRBV5-1 and TRBJ1-2): KAGVTQTPRYLIKTRGQQVTLSCSPISGHRSVSWYQQTPGQGLQFLFEYFSETQRNKGNFPGRFSGRQFSNSRSEMNVSTLELGDSALYLCASSLEEAGNYGYTFGSGTRLTVV.

This clone has a handful of counts. The chain is built from TRBV30 and TRBJ1-1, with D unresolved. The CDR3 is made up of 13 amino acids. Trimming removed 0 bases from V and 3 bases from J, with 8 bases in between. Germline V CDR1 and CDR2: GTSNPN, SVGIG (reference sequence). The CDR3 coding sequence is TGTGCCTGGAGTGTACTAAGCGACACTGAAGCTTTCTTT. Translation: CAWSVLSDTEAFF.

CDR3 in DNA: TGTGCCAGCAGCACGCGACAGGGGGGCACCGGGGAGCTGTTTTTT. Amino acids: CASSTRQGGTGELFF. This chain connects TRBV7-2 to TRBJ2-2; 9 bases map to TRBD1. This CDR3 is 15 amino acids long. The germline V gene has CDR1 SGHTA and CDR2 FQGNSA. V trimming: 5 bases; J trimming: 4 bases; junction bases outside the gene matches: 5. The full variable domain, with the rest looked up from reference TRBV7-2 and TRBJ2-2, is GAGVSQSPSNKVTEKGKDVELRCDPISGHTALYWYRQSLGQGLEFLIYFQGNSAPDKSGLPSDRFSAERTGGSVSTLTIQRTQQEDSAVYLCASSTRQGGTGELFFGEGSRLTVL.

This rearrangement joins TRBV19 to TRBJ2-7; TRBD1 matches 7 bases. V was pared by 3 bases and J by 6 bases, with 11 bases of the junction left unmatched. The CDR3 sequence is 15 residues long. The V gene's germline CDR1 is LNHDA and CDR2 SQIVND (reference sequence). In nucleotides, the CDR3 is TGTGCCAGTAGTATTTCCTCAGGGGGATTGGCCGAGCAGTACTTC. It translates to CASSISSGGLAEQYF.

The chain combines TRBV27 with TRBJ1-2, with D perhaps TRBD1 (6 bases). The germline V gene encodes CDR1 MNHEY and CDR2 SMNVEV (reference sequence). The CDR3 covers 14 residues. V was pared by 7 bases and J by 2 bases, with 14 bases between. The CDR3, as DNA: TGTGCCAGCACTACTTACAGGGAGAACTATGGCTACACCTTC. It is translated as CASTTYRENYGYTF.

V and J are TRBV7-3 and TRBJ2-5, with 7 nucleotides matching TRBD2. The CDR3 is made up of 15 amino acids. The junction had 11 bases not matched to a gene; V was cut back by 5 bases and J by 5 bases. Germline CDR1 and CDR2: SGHTA and FQGTGA. CDR3 coding DNA: TGTGCCAGCAGCCCCTCCGTTGGTAGCGGGGAGACCCAGTACTTC. Residues: CASSPSVGSGETQYF.

The genes are TRBV5-1 and TRBJ2-7, with 11 bases aligning to TRBD1. Germline assignment: CDR1 SGHRS and CDR2 YFSETQ. This CDR3 spans 15 amino acids. V gave up 5 bases and J gave up 7 bases; unmatched junction bases: 11. Here the CDR3 reads CASSAAGTGGGEQYF. The DNA for the CDR3 is TGCGCCAGCAGTGCCGCCGGGACAGGGGGGGGAGAGCAGTACTTC.

The gene calls are TRBV7-3 and TRBJ2-7; TRBD1 aligns across 7 bases. CDR1 is SGHTA and CDR2 is FQGTGA in the germline V gene. This CDR3 spans 15 amino acids. V lost 2 bases, J lost 4 bases, and 8 bases stayed unmatched. The CDR3 loop reads CASSLGAQGPYEQYF. The CDR3 DNA sequence: TGTGCCAGCAGCTTAGGCGCACAGGGGCCTTACGAGCAGTACTTC. The variable domain in full, with the rest retrieved from reference TRBV7-3 and TRBJ2-7, is GAGVSQTPSNKVTEKGKYVELRCDPISGHTALYWYRQSLGQGPEFLIYFQGTGAADDSGLPNDRFFAVRPEGSVSTLKIQRTERGDSAVYLCASSLGAQGPYEQYFGPGTRLTVT.

As DNA, the CDR3 is TGTGCCAGCAGCGATTCGGAACGGGAGAGGCTGTTTTTT. Amino acid sequence: CASSDSERERLFF. The V and J genes are TRBV25-1 and TRBJ2-2; D is possibly TRBD2 (6 bases). Trimming stripped 6 bases from V and 13 bases from J, with 18 bases between. The CDR3 has 13 amino acids. The V gene's germline CDR1 is MGHDK and CDR2 SYGVNS.

This chain joins TRBV11-2 and TRBJ1-2; the D is unclear. CDR1 and CDR2 from the germline V gene are SGHAT and FQNNGV. The CDR3 covers 14 residues. V lost 5 bases and J 8 bases, leaving 18 bases between the germline ends. The CDR3 sequence: CASSPGWAAGGYTF. CDR3 bases: TGTGCCAGCAGCCCTGGGTGGGCAGCGGGGGGCTACACCTTC.

The genes are TRBV11-3 and TRBJ1-1; 8 bases agree with TRBD1. V shed 0 bases, J shed 6 bases, and the junction held 3 bases outside the gene matches. Per the germline V gene, CDR1 is SGHNT and CDR2 is YENEEA. The CDR3 contains 14 residues. CDR3 region: CASSLDSQGAEAFF. The CDR3 nucleotides read TGTGCCAGCAGCTTAGATTCACAGGGGGCTGAAGCTTTCTTT.

This clone has only a few counts. The chain recombines TRBV10-3 with TRBJ1-2; the match to TRBD1 covers 10 bases. Trimming cost V 6 bases and J 5 bases; bases outside gene matches: 9. CDR1 and CDR2 from the germline V gene are ENHRY and SYGVKD. This CDR3 is built from 15 residues. CDR3: CAIRNSGTGDYGYTF. The DNA for the CDR3 is TGTGCCATCAGAAATTCCGGGACAGGGGATTATGGCTACACCTTC.

The J gene is TRBJ2-1, the V gene TRBV7-9, with 8 bases lining up with TRBD2. The ends lost 2 bases at V and 2 bases at J; junction bases unmatched: 5. The CDR3 covers 16 residues. CDR1 SEHNR and CDR2 FQNEAQ come from the germline V gene (reference sequence). CDR3 bases: TGTGCCAGCAGCTTAAGACCGGGGGGGCCCTACAATGAGCAGTTCTTC. This sequence encodes CASSLRPGGPYNEQFF.